This T cell receptor beta chain was sequenced for a study of CD8 T cells in Susac syndrome. Trimming pared 1 base from V and 7 bases from J, leaving 14 bases between. Germline V gene data show CDR1 as SEHNR and CDR2 as FQNEAQ (reference sequence). The CDR3 totals 14 residues. Random hexamers were used to reverse transcribe the RNA input (about 0.45 to 1 ug). The CDR3 of TCR beta was amplified by immunoSEQ multiplex PCR across 54 Vbeta and 13 Jbeta. Each CDR3 protein gets one entry after TCRdb re-called the immunoSEQ multiplex PCR reads with MiXCR. In the table there are some 300,000 distinct CDR3 sequences, 70% to 90% of which are singletons.

The chain is built from TRBV7-9 and TRBJ2-7; D may match TRBD1 or TRBD2 (6 bases each). This receptor was identified in a human donor with multiple sclerosis. The sequenced material came from CD8+ T cells from PBMCs. The CDR3: CASSLVTGAREQYF. The CDR3 DNA is TGTGCCAGCAGCTTAGTTACGGGGGCGCGAGAGCAGTACTTC.